The following is a T cell receptor beta chain sequence with its context. The sample originates from a study of T cells after somatic rescue of genetic block. There are 13 residues in the CDR3. The V gene's germline CDR1 is MNHNY and CDR2 SVGAGI (reference sequence). With 0 bases removed from V and 9 bases from J, the gap between germline ends came to 9 bases. The assay was immunoSEQ multiplex PCR, and TCRdb's table has in-frame clones only and misses some. The sample contains 60,000 to 75,000 clones, 92% of which appear only once. Sequencing used peripheral blood mononuclear cells (PBMCs). This chain connects TRBV6-6 to TRBJ1-5; no clear D gene. The receptor was isolated from a man aged 40-50 years. The CDR3, as DNA: TGTGCCAGCAGTTACTCTCAGGTCCCGCCCCAGCATTTT. This sequence encodes CASSYSQVPPQHF.